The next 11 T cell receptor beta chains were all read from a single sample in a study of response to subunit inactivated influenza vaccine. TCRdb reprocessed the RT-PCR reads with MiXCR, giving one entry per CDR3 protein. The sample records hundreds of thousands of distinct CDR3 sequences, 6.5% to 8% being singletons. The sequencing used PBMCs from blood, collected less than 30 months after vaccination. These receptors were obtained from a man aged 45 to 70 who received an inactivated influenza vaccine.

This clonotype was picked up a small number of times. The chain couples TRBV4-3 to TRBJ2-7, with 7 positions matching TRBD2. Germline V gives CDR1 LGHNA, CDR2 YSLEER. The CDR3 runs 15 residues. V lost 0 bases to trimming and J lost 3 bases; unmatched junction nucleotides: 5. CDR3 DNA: TGCGCCAGCAGCCAAGATCACAGCGGGATCTACGAGCAGTACTTC. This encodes CASSQDHSGIYEQYF.

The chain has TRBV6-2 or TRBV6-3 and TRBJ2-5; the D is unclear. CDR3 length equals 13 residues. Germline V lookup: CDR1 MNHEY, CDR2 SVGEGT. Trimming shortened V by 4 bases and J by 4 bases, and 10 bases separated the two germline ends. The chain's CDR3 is CASSSAGRETQYF. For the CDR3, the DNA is TGTGCCAGCAGTTCCGCTGGGCGAGAGACCCAGTACTTC.

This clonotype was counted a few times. The CDR3 bases are TGTGCCAGCAGTTACAGGGGAGTAAGCAATGAGCAGTTCTTC. This encodes CASSYRGVSNEQFF. The chain has TRBV6-2 or TRBV6-3 and TRBJ2-1; D assignment may be TRBD1 or TRBD2 (5 bases each). Germline CDR1 MNHEY, CDR2 SVGEGT. Between the trimmed V and J ends, which lost 2 bases and 6 bases, there was a span of 11 bases. The CDR3 has 14 residues.

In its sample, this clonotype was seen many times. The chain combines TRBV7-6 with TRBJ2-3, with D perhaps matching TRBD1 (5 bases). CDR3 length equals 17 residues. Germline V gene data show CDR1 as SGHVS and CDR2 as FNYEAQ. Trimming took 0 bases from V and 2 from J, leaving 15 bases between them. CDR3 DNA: TGTGCCAGCAGCTTAGCCCCTTGGGGCGAACCCACAGATACGCAGTATTTT. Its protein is CASSLAPWGEPTDTQYF.

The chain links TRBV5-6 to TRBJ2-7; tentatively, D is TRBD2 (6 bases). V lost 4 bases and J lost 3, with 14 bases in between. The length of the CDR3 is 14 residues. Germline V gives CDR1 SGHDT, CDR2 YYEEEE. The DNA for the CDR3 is TGTGCCAGCAGCCTTAGCGGTAGATTCTACGAGCAGTACTTC. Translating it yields CASSLSGRFYEQYF.

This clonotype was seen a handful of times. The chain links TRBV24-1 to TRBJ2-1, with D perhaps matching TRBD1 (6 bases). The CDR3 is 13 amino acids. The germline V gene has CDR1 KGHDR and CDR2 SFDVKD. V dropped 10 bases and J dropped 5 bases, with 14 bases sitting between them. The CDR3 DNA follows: TGTGCCACACAGGGTTTTTACCACAATGAGCAGTTCTTC. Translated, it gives CATQGFYHNEQFF.

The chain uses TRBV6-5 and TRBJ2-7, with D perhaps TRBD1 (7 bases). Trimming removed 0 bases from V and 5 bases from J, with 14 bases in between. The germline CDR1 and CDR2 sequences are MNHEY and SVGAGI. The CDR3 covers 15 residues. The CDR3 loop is CASSYSAQGTHEQYF. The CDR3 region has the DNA TGTGCCAGCAGTTACTCAGCACAGGGGACTCACGAGCAGTACTTC.

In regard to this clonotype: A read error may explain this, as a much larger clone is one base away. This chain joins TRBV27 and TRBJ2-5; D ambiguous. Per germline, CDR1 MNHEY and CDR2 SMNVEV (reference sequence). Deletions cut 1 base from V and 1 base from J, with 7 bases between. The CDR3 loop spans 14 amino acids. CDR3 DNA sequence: TGTGCCAGCAGTTTATGGGGATCCCAAGAGACCCAGTACTTC. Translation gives CASSLWGSQETQYF.

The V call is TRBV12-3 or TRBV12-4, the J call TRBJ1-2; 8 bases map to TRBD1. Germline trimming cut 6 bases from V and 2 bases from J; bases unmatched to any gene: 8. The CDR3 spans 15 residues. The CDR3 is CASSQEDRVNYGYTF. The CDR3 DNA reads TGTGCCAGCAGCCAAGAGGACAGGGTAAACTATGGCTACACCTTC.

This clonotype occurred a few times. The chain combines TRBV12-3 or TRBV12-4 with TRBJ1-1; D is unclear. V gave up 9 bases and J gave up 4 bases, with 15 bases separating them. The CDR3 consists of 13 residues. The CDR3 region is CARSGEVGTEAFF. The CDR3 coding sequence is TGTGCCAGAAGTGGGGAGGTCGGCACTGAAGCTTTCTTT.

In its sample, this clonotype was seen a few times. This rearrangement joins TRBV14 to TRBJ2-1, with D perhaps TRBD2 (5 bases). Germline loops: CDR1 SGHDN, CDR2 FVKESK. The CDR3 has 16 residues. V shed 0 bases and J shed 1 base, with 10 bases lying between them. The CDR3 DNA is TGTGCCAGCAGCCAAGATAAGGGCGGGTCCTACAATGAGCAGTTCTTC. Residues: CASSQDKGGSYNEQFF.